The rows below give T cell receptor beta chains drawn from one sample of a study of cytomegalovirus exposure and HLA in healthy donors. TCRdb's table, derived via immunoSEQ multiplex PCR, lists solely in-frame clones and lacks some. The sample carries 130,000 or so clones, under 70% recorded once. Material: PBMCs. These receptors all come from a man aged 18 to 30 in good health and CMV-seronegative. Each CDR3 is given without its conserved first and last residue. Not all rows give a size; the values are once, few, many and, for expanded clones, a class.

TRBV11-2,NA,ASSRGPRAYEQY
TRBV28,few,ASRASGETQY
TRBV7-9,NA,ASSRNRENTGELF
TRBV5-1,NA,ASTGGGNEQF
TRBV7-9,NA,ASSRDAGCEQF
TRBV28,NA,ASSFLGGKGGYT
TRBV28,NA,ASSYGTSGDDRPQH
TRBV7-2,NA,ASSFNRAGSNEQF
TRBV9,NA,ASSVLGTGGSNEQF
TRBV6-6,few,ASSYLYGEDGYT
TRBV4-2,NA,ASSPPAGEGIQY
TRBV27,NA,ASSLRSGGTDTQY
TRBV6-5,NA,ASSSYLAGRPYEQY
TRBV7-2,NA,ASSLVRTSDTQY
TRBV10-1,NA,ASRRGQHTEAF
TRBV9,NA,ASSGPGTGSGYT
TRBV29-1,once,SGGGQNEQF
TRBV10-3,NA,ATGVAKPYEQY
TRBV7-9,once,ASSLIQGNGEKLF
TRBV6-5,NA,ASKNRGDGIQY
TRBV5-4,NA,ASSLGQGSTDTQY
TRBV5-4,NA,ASSLRQGLGYGYT
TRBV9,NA,ASSVTGGSYNEQF
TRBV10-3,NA,AISGAGGNNEQF
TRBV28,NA,ASSLLQVNYGYT
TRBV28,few,ASSLGTANYGYT
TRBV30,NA,AWSLRGYGYT
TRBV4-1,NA,ASSQVTSGSADTQY
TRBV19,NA,ASISFGTASGNTIY
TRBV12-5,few,ASGLAIGGDEQF
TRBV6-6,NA,ASSSSGTANQPQH
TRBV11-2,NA,ASSVVRSFPYEQY
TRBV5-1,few,ASSLVRQGNTEAF
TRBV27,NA,ASSEQGSSYEQY
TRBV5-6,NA,ASRSPITDEQF
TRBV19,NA,ASSIGRGTEAF
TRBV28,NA,ASSLFGGTGGGSGANVLT
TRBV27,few,ASKRGTEAF
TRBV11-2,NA,ASSLAGNQPQH
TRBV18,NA,ASSPARGNGAEAF
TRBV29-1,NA,SVEGQGSVGYT
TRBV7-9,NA,ASSLGRTGFLSGANVLT
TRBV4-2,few,ASSQYGQSNTEAF
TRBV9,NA,ASSVTGTSGSNEQF
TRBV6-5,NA,ASSYQRKANYGYT
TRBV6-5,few,ASSQRLPSSYEQY
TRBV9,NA,ASSVEPGIIEQY
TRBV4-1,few,ASSQAVGEGDNEQF
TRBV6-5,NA,ASSPRDPNEKLF
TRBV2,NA,ATKGGRGETQY
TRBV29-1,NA,SVVAGGETQY
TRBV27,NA,ASSSEGGNTEAF
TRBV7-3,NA,ASSPAGVSYNEQF